Following are 28 T cell receptor beta chains from one sample sequenced in a study of OX40 agonist ivuxolimab in advanced cancers. Clones were read by immunoSEQ multiplex PCR, and TCRdb kept only the in-frame ones, dropping some. The sample carries around 70,000 clones, approximately 85% recorded once. Sequencing was performed on CD4+ or CD8+ T cells sorted from blood, taken in a trial of the OX40 agonist ivuxolimab. These receptors all come from an adult with an advanced solid tumor such as melanoma, head and neck, liver or kidney cancer.

This chain joins TRBV5-4 and TRBJ2-5; 9 nucleotides match TRBD2. The trim removed 2 bases at V and 5 bases at J, leaving 7 bases unmatched. The germline V gene has CDR1 SGHNT and CDR2 YYREEE (reference sequence). This CDR3 contains 15 residues. The CDR3 is CASSLGGGAGETQYF. The CDR3 nucleotides are TGTGCCAGCAGCTTAGGCGGGGGGGCCGGGGAGACCCAGTACTTC.

This clone was recorded once. The genes are TRBV28 and TRBJ1-2; D is uncertain. CDR3 length: 13 residues. Per germline, CDR1 MDHEN and CDR2 SYDVKM. V was cut by 2 bases and J by 4 bases, with 8 bases left in between. CDR3 in amino acids: CASSLRLTYGYTF. The DNA for the CDR3 is TGTGCCAGCAGTTTACGATTGACCTATGGCTACACCTTC.

The V call is TRBV10-3, the J call TRBJ1-5; D possibly corresponds to TRBD1 (6 bases). The CDR3 extends over 14 amino acids. V lost 8 bases to trimming and J lost 2 bases, with 13 bases between them. Germline values: CDR1 ENHRY, CDR2 SYGVKD. The DNA of the CDR3 is TGTGCCATCGGCGCAGGGGCGCGCAATCAGCCCCAGCATTTT. Its protein is CAIGAGARNQPQHF.

The sample holds one count of this clone. This chain joins TRBV7-6 and TRBJ1-1; unclear D gene. The germline V gene has CDR1 SGHVS and CDR2 FNYEAQ. The V and J ends lost 1 base and 11 bases respectively, with 8 bases between them. The CDR3 is 11 amino acids. CDR3 DNA sequence: TGTGCCAGCAGCTTAGGGGAAGTGGCTTTCTTT. Translating gives CASSLGEVAFF.

V and J are TRBV11-2 and TRBJ2-1; D may be TRBD1 or TRBD2 (5 bases each). The V end was cut by 5 bases, the J end by 7 bases, with 15 bases between. Germline loops: CDR1 SGHAT, CDR2 FQNNGV. The CDR3 consists of 14 residues. The CDR3 sequence: CASSPSAWGNEQFF. CDR3 nucleotides: TGTGCCAGCAGCCCCTCAGCGTGGGGGAATGAGCAGTTCTTC.

The chain has TRBV7-3 and TRBJ2-2, with no clear D. The germline V and J ends were trimmed by 2 bases and 3 bases, with 4 bases remaining between them. Germline V lookup: CDR1 SGHTA, CDR2 FQGTGA. This CDR3 comprises 13 residues. The CDR3 is CASSLVYTGELFF. In nucleotides, the CDR3 is TGTGCCAGCAGCTTAGTATACACCGGGGAGCTGTTTTTT.

The chain is built from TRBV6-5 and TRBJ2-1; 8 positions agree with TRBD1. The germline V gene has CDR1 MNHEY and CDR2 SVGAGI. This CDR3 comprises 16 residues. The V segment lost 3 bases and the J segment 2 bases; nucleotides outside the gene matches: 6. The CDR3 DNA follows: TGTGCCAGCAGTTATTCCGGGACAGGACCCTACAATGAGCAGTTCTTC. Its translation: CASSYSGTGPYNEQFF.

The J gene is TRBJ1-1, the V gene TRBV29-1, with 11 bases identical to TRBD1. Germline loops: CDR1 SQVTM, CDR2 ANQGSEA. The V segment lost 5 bases and the J segment 6 bases; nucleotides outside the gene matches: 8. The CDR3 extends over 14 amino acids. CDR3 in amino acids: CSVPRTGGAPEAFF. CDR3 nucleotides: TGCAGCGTTCCCCGGACAGGGGGCGCCCCTGAAGCTTTCTTT.

The chain carries TRBV18 and TRBJ2-2, with TRBD2 matching over 13 bases. The J segment lost 6 bases and the V segment lost 0 bases, leaving 4 bases of the junction unmatched. The germline gives CDR1 KGHSH, CDR2 LQKENI. The CDR3 sequence is 17 residues long. CDR3 residues: CASSPPGLAGSSGELFF. For the CDR3, the DNA is TGTGCCAGCTCACCACCGGGACTAGCGGGATCCTCCGGGGAGCTGTTTTTT.

This chain uses TRBV28 with TRBJ1-2; D is undetermined. Germline CDR1 is MDHEN and CDR2 is SYDVKM. The CDR3 sequence is 11 residues long. Trimming left V 6 bases short and J 3 bases short, with 5 bases between. CDR3 nucleotide sequence: TGTGCCAGCAGCCGTGACTATGGCTACACCTTC. Translated: CASSRDYGYTF.

Comments on this clone: At one boundary the junction diverges from the germline segment, which might be a read error. This rearrangement joins TRBV10-1 to TRBJ2-2; weak D call: TRBD2 (5 bases). Germline V gives CDR1 WNHNN, CDR2 SYGVQD (reference sequence). This CDR3 spans 13 amino acids. The CDR3 nucleotides read TGCGCCAGCAGTGAGTCTGGGCGCCGGGGAGCTGTTTTT. Encoded protein: CASSESGRRGAVF.

This clone is a singleton in its sample. Here the CDR3 reads CASSTSVGGIGETQYF. The CDR3 DNA reads TGTGCCAGTAGTACCAGTGTGGGTGGGATAGGAGAGACCCAGTACTTC. The genes are TRBV19 and TRBJ2-5; D gene uncertain. This CDR3 has 16 residues. V lost 4 bases, J lost 4 bases, and 19 bases lay in between. Germline assignment: CDR1 LNHDA and CDR2 SQIVND (reference sequence).

J is TRBJ1-4 and V is TRBV2; the D gene is possibly TRBD1 (5 bases). Germline values: CDR1 SNHLY, CDR2 FYNNEI. Trimming stripped 6 bases from V and 0 bases from J, with 11 bases between. The CDR3 consists of 15 residues. CDR3 sequence (DNA): TGTGCCAGCAGGGATTGGGGGGCAACTAATGAAAAACTGTTTTTT. Amino acids: CASRDWGATNEKLFF.

The chain uses TRBV6-6 and TRBJ2-7; a weak D match, TRBD1 (5 bases). The CDR3 loop spans 12 amino acids. Germline CDR1 and CDR2: MNHNY and SVGAGI (reference sequence). The V and J ends lost 6 bases and 5 bases respectively, with 11 bases between them. Here the CDR3 DNA reads TGTGCCAGCAGCCCAGGGTTACACGAGCAGTACTTC. It translates to CASSPGLHEQYF.

V usage is TRBV6-1 and J usage is TRBJ2-7; 10 bases map to TRBD1. This CDR3 is built from 15 residues. The V gene's germline CDR1 is MNHNS and CDR2 SASEGT. The J segment lost 2 bases and the V segment lost 5 bases, leaving 6 bases of the junction unmatched. The CDR3 here is CASSFGTGVAYEQYF. The CDR3 coding sequence is TGTGCCAGCAGTTTCGGGACAGGGGTTGCCTACGAGCAGTACTTC.

The chain recombines TRBV4-1 with TRBJ2-3; no firm D call. The germline gives CDR1 MGHRA, CDR2 YSYEKL. V was shortened by 2 bases and J by 3 bases, with 9 bases between the two germline ends. The CDR3 has 14 residues. CDR3 nucleotide sequence: TGCGCCAGCAGCCAATATGAAGGGACAGATACGCAGTATTTT. This translates into CASSQYEGTDTQYF.

Concerning this clone itself: The junction shows a germline mismatch at one end, possibly a read error. The genes are TRBV9 and TRBJ2-1; TRBD2 matches at 15 bases. The CDR3 has 15 residues. In germline, CDR1 is SGDLS, CDR2 YYNGEE. The CDR3 nucleotides read TGTGCCAGCACCGTAACCGGGACTAGCGGGGGGGAGCAGTTCTTC. Its protein is CASTVTGTSGGEQFF. Variable domain in full (rest from reference TRBV9 and TRBJ2-1): DSGVTQTPKHLITATGQRVTLRCSPRSGDLSVYWYQQSLDQGLQFLIQYYNGEERAKGNILERFSAQQFPDLHSELNLSSLELGDSALYFCASTVTGTSGGEQFFGPGTRLTVL.

V is TRBV6-1 and J is TRBJ1-1, with a tentative D call TRBD1 (6 bases). CDR3 length equals 15 residues. Per the germline V gene, CDR1 is MNHNS and CDR2 is SASEGT. The V and J ends lost 5 bases and 1 base respectively, with 14 bases between them. DNA of the CDR3: TGTGCCAGCAGTCAGACAGGTCCTGGGAACACTGAAGCTTTCTTT. Translated, it gives CASSQTGPGNTEAFF.

This chain connects TRBV10-3 to TRBJ1-2, with TRBD1 matching 7 bases. Unmatched junction bases numbered 9, after V lost 0 bases and J lost 5 bases. The CDR3 has 16 residues. Per germline, CDR1 ENHRY and CDR2 SYGVKD. In DNA form, the CDR3 reads TGTGCCATCAGTGAGTCGATTGAAGGGGGCAGGTATGGCTACACCTTC. Its protein product is CAISESIEGGRYGYTF.

The chain is built from TRBV14 and TRBJ1-1, with D possibly being TRBD1 (6 bases). Trimming took off 1 base at V and 4 bases at J, with 16 bases between the two ends. CDR3 length equals 16 residues. Germline assignment: CDR1 SGHDN and CDR2 FVKESK. As DNA, the CDR3 is TGTGCCAGCAGCCAAGCCGGGGGCGGAAGGCCCACTGAAGCTTTCTTT. Translated, it gives CASSQAGGGRPTEAFF.

V and J are TRBV7-7 and TRBJ2-2; D unresolved. Trimming took 5 bases from V and 5 from J, leaving 12 bases between them. CDR3 length equals 14 residues. The germline V gene has CDR1 SSHAT and CDR2 FNYEAQ (reference sequence). The CDR3: CASSPTLGTGELFF. CDR3 nucleotides: TGTGCCAGCAGCCCGACCCTAGGTACCGGGGAGCTGTTTTTT.

The chain uses TRBV7-3 and TRBJ2-6; D is undetermined. This CDR3 contains 14 residues. V lost 5 bases and J lost 3, with 8 bases in between. Germline lookup yields CDR1 SGHTA and CDR2 FQGTGA. The CDR3 sequence is CASSATGGANVLTF. The CDR3 DNA sequence: TGTGCCAGCAGCGCCACGGGTGGGGCCAACGTCCTGACTTTC.

The chain employs TRBV6-1 and TRBJ1-5; 8 nucleotides agree with TRBD1. CDR1 is MNHNS and CDR2 is SASEGT in the germline V gene. Unmatched junction bases numbered 3, after V lost 5 bases and J lost 0 bases. This CDR3 region has 15 residues. The CDR3 DNA follows: TGTGCCAGCAGTTCGACAGGGGCTAGCAATCAGCCCCAGCATTTT. Translated, it gives CASSSTGASNQPQHF.

The J gene is TRBJ2-2, the V gene TRBV10-2; 10 bases align to TRBD2. CDR3 size: 16 residues. From germline, CDR1 is WSHSY and CDR2 SAAADI. V lost 4 bases and J lost 4; bases outside the gene matches: 6. The CDR3 here is CASSGLAGATTGELFF. The CDR3 DNA follows: TGCGCCAGCAGTGGCCTAGCGGGAGCGACCACCGGGGAGCTGTTTTTT.

The chain joins TRBV21-1 to TRBJ2-5; the D segment call TRBD1 is taken from the table without a DNA check. The J call may be incorrect, as the DNA end agrees better with TRBJ2-7. TRBV21-1 constitutes a pseudogene. The CDR3 consists of 17 residues. The CDR3 protein is CASSNPYQGESSYEQYF. CDR3 coding DNA: TGTGCCAGCAGCAACCCCTATCAGGGCGAAAGCTCCTACGAGCAGTACTTC.

In nucleotides, the CDR3 is TGTGCCAGTGGTAGGACAGCAAGCAATCAGCCCCAGCATTTT. It yields the protein CASGRTASNQPQHF. The chain is built from TRBV19 and TRBJ1-5, with a possible D match to TRBD1 (6 bases). From germline, CDR1 is LNHDA and CDR2 SQIVND (reference sequence). The length of the CDR3 is 14 residues. Trimming stripped 8 bases from V and 1 base from J, with 12 bases between.

The chain links TRBV10-2 to TRBJ2-5, with D possibly matching TRBD2 (7 bases). Germline lookup yields CDR1 WSHSY and CDR2 SAAADI. The CDR3 spans 16 residues. V gave up 4 bases and J gave up 2 bases, with 17 bases separating them. CDR3 in DNA: TGCGCCAGCAGTGTTGGTCTGGCGGGGGCACAAGAGACCCAGTACTTC. It translates to CASSVGLAGAQETQYF.

The V gene is TRBV6-5, the J gene TRBJ2-7, with 9 bases fitting TRBD1. Per germline, CDR1 MNHEY and CDR2 SVGAGI. V was pared by 0 bases and J by 0 bases, with 3 bases of the junction left unmatched. This CDR3 region has 16 residues. The CDR3 is CASSYSKTGGSYEQYF. CDR3 bases: TGTGCCAGCAGTTACTCGAAGACAGGGGGCTCCTACGAGCAGTACTTC.